The clone carrying this T cell receptor beta chain was observed many times. The authors obtained over 170 million TCR-beta sequences from 15-18 subjects per sequencing run. TCRdb reprocessed the 5' RACE reads via MiXCR and lists one record per CDR3 protein. The sample contains some 48,000 distinct CDR3 sequences, over 4.5% of which appear only once. The source of the sample is a study of neurological immune-mediated disorders. CDR1 and CDR2 (germline): SGHRS, YFSETQ. V was cut by 0 bases and J by 6 bases, with 7 bases left in between. This CDR3 spans 13 amino acids. The source material was CD4+ T cells from blood. The chain combines TRBV5-1 with TRBJ2-1; D gene uncertain. The sequence was collected from a woman between 18 and 30 years old with multiple sclerosis. The CDR3, as DNA: TGCGCCAGCAGCTTGGAGCAGATCAATGAGCAGTTCTTC. Its protein product is CASSLEQINEQFF.